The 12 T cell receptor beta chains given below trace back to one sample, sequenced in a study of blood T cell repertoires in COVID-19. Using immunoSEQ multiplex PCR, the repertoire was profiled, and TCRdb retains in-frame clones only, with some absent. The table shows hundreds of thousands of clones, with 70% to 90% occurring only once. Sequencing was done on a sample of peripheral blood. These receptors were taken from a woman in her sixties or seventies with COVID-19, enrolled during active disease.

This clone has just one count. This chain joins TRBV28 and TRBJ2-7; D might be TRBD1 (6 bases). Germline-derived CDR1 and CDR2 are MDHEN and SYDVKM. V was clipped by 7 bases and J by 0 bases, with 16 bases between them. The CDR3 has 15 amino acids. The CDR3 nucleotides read TGTGCCAGCAATAAGGACAGAGAGAGCTCCTACGAGCAGTACTTC. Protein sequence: CASNKDRESSYEQYF.

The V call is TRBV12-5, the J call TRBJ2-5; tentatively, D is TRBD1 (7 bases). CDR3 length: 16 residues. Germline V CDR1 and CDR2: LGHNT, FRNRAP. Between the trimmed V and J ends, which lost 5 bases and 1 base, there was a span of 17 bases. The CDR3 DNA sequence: TGTGCTAGTGGTCCCGGCCAGGGGGGTTTCCAAGAGACCCAGTACTTC. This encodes CASGPGQGGFQETQYF.

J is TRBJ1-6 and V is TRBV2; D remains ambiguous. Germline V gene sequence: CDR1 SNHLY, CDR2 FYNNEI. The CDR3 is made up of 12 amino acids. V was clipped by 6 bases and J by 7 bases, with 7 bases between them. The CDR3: CASSPLNSPLHF. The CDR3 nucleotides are TGTGCCAGCAGCCCACTCAATTCACCCCTCCACTTT.

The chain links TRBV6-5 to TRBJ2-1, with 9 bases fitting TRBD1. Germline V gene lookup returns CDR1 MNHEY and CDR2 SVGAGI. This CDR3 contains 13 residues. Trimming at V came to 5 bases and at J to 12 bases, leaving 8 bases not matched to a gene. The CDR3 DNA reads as TGTGCCAGCAGTCCATTACAGGGGGCCGTGCAGTTCTTC. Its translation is CASSPLQGAVQFF.

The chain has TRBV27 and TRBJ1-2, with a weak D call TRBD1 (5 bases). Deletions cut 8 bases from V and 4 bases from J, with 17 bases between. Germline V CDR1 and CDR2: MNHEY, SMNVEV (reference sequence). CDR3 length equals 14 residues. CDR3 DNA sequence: TGTGCCAGCCGCTTCGGGACGGAGGGCTATGGCTACACCTTC. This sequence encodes CASRFGTEGYGYTF.

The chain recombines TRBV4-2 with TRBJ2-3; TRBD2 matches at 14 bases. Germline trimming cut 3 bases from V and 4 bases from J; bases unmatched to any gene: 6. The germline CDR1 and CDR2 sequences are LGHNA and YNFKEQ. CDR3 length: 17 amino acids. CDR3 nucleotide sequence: TGTGCCAGCAGCCAGATTGGGACTAGCGGGGGCGCAGATACGCAGTATTTT. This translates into CASSQIGTSGGADTQYF.

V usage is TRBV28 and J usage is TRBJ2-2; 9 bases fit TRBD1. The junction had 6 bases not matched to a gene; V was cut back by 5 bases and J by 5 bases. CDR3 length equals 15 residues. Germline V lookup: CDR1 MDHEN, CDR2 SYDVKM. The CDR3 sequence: CASSQQGAKTGELFF. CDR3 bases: TGTGCCAGCAGTCAACAGGGGGCAAAGACCGGGGAGCTGTTTTTT.

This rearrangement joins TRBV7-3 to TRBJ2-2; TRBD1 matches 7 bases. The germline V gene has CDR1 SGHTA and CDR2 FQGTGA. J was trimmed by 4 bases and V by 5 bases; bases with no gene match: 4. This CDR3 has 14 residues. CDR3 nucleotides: TGTGCCAGCAGCCTCGGGACAGCCACCGGGGAGCTGTTTTTT. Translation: CASSLGTATGELFF.

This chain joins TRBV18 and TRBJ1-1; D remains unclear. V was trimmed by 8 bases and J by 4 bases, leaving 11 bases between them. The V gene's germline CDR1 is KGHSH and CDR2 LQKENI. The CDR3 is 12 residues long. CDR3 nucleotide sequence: TGTGCCAGCCAAACAGAGGGCACTGAAGCTTTCTTT. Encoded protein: CASQTEGTEAFF.

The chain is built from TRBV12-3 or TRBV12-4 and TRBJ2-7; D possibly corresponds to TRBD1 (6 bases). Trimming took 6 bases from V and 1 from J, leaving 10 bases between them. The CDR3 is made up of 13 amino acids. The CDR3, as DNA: TGTGCCAGCAGACCGACAGGATCCTACGAGCAGTACTTC. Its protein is CASRPTGSYEQYF.

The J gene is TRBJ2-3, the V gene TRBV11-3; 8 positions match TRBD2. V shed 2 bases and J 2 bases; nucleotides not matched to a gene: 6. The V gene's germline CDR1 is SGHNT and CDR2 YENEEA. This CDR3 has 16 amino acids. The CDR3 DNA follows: TGTGCCAGCAGCTTAAACCATAGCGGGACCACAGATACGCAGTATTTT. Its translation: CASSLNHSGTTDTQYF.

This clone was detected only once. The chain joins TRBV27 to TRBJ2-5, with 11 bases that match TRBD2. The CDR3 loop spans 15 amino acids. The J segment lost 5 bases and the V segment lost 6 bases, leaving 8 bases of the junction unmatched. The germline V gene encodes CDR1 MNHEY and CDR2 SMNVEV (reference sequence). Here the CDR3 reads CASRRTGLAVETQYF. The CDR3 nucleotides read TGTGCCAGCAGGAGAACGGGACTAGCGGTGGAGACCCAGTACTTC.